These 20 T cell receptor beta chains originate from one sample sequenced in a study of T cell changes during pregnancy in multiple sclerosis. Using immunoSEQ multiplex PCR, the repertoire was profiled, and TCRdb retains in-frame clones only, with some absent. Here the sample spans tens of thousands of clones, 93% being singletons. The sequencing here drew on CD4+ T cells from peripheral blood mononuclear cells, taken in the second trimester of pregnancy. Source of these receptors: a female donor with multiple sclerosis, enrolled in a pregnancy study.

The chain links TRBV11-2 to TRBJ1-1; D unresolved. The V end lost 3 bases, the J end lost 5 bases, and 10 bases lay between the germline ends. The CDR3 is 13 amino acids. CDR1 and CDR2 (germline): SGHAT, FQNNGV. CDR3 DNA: TGTGCCAGCAGCTTGACGGGAATTACTGAAGCTTTCTTT. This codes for CASSLTGITEAFF.

CDR3 sequence: CASSLSGRSNQPQHF. For the CDR3, the DNA is TGTGCCAGCAGCTTATCAGGGCGTAGCAATCAGCCCCAGCATTTT. This sequence joins TRBV7-2 and TRBJ1-5, with D perhaps matching TRBD1 (5 bases). CDR3 length equals 15 residues. Germline V gene sequence: CDR1 SGHTA, CDR2 FQGNSA. V was shortened by 2 bases and J by 0 bases, with 8 bases between the two germline ends. Using reference TRBV7-2 and TRBJ1-5 for the parts outside the CDR3, the full variable domain is GAGVSQSPSNKVTEKGKDVELRCDPISGHTALYWYRQSLGQGLEFLIYFQGNSAPDKSGLPSDRFSAERTGGSVSTLTIQRTQQEDSAVYLCASSLSGRSNQPQHFGDGTRLSIL.

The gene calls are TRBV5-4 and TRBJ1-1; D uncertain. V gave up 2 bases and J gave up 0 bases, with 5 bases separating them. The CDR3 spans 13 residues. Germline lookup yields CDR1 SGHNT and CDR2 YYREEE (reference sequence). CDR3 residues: CASSLLMNTEAFF. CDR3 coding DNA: TGTGCCAGCAGCTTACTCATGAACACTGAAGCTTTCTTT.

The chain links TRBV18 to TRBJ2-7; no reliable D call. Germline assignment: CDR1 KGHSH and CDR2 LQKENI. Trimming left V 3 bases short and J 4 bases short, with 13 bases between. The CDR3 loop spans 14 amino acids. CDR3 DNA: TGTGCCAGCTCACCCCTCGACTCAACTTACGAGCAGTACTTC. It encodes CASSPLDSTYEQYF.

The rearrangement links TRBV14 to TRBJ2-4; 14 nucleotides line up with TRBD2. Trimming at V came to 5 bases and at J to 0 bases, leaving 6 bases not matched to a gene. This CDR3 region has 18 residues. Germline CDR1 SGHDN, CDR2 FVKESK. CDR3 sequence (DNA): TGTGCCAGCAGCGTCGGGACTAGCGGGAGACTAGCCAAAAACATTCAGTACTTC. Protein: CASSVGTSGRLAKNIQYF.

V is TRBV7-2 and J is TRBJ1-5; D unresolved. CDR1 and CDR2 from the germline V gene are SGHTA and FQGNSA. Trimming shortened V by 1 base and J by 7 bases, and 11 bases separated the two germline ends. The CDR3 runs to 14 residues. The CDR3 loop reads CASSLVGLKQPQHF. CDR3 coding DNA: TGTGCCAGCAGCTTAGTCGGTTTGAAACAGCCCCAGCATTTT.

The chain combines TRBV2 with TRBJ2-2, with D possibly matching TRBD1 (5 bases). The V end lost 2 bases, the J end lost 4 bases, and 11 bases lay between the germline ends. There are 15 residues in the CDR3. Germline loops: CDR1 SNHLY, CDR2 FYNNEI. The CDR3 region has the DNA TGTGCCAGCAGTGAACCCATAGGGGCCACCGGGGAGCTGTTTTTT. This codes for CASSEPIGATGELFF.

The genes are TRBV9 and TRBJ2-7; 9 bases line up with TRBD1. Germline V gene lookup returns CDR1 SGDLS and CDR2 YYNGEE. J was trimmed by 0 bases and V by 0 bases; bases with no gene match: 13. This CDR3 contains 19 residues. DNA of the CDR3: TGTGCCAGCAGCGTAGCTACATCGACAGGGGGTGCCCTCTCCTACGAGCAGTACTTC. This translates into CASSVATSTGGALSYEQYF.

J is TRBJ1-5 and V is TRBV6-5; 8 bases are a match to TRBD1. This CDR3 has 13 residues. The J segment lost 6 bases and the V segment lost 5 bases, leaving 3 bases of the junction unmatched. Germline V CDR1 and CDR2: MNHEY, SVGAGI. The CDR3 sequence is CASSEDRGQPQHF. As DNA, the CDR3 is TGTGCCAGCAGTGAAGACAGGGGTCAGCCCCAGCATTTT.

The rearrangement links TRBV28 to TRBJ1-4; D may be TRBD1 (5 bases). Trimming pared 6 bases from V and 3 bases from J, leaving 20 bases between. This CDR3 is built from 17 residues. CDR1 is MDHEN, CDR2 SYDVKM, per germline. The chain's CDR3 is CASRLWGVGESNEKLFF. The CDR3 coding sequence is TGTGCCAGCAGGTTGTGGGGGGTCGGGGAGTCTAATGAAAAACTGTTTTTT.

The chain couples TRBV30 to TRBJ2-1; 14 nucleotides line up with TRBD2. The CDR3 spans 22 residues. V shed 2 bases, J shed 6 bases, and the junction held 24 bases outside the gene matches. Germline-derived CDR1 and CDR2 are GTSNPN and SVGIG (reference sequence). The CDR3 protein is CAWSLAIKGRTSGRSLLNEQFF. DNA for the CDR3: TGTGCCTGGAGTTTGGCTATAAAGGGGAGGACTAGCGGGAGGAGCTTGCTCAATGAGCAGTTCTTC.

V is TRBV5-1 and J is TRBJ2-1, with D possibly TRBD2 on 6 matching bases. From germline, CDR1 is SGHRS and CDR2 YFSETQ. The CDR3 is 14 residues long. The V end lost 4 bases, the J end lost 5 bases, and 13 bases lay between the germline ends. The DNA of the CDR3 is TGCGCCAGCAGCCCCCGGGACTTAGACAATGAGCAGTTCTTC. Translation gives CASSPRDLDNEQFF.

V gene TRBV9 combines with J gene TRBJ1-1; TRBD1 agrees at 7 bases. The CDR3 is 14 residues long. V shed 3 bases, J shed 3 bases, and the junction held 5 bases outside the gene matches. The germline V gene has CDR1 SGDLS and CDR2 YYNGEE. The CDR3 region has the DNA TGTGCCAGCAGCGCGAGACAGGGCTACACTGAAGCTTTCTTT. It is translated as CASSARQGYTEAFF. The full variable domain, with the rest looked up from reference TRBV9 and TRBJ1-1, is DSGVTQTPKHLITATGQRVTLRCSPRSGDLSVYWYQQSLDQGLQFLIQYYNGEERAKGNILERFSAQQFPDLHSELNLSSLELGDSALYFCASSARQGYTEAFFGQGTRLTVV.

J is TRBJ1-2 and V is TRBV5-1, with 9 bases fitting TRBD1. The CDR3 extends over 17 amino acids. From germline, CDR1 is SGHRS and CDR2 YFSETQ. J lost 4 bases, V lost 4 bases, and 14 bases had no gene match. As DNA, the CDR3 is TGCGCCAGCAGCCTGACTCCGGGACAGGGTCGGGGCTATGGCTACACCTTC. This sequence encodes CASSLTPGQGRGYGYTF.

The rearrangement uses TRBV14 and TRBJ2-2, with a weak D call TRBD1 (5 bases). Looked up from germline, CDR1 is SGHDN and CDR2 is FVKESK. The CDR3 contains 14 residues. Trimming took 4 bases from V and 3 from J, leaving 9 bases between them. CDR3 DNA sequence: TGTGCCAGCAGCCTCAGGGCGTACACCGGGGAGCTGTTTTTT. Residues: CASSLRAYTGELFF.

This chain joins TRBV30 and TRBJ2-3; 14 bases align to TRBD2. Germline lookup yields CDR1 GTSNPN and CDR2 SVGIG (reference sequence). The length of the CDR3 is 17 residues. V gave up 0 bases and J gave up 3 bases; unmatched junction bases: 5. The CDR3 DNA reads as TGTGCCTGGAGTGTAGCGGGACTAGCGGGAGTAACAGATACGCAGTATTTT. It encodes CAWSVAGLAGVTDTQYF.

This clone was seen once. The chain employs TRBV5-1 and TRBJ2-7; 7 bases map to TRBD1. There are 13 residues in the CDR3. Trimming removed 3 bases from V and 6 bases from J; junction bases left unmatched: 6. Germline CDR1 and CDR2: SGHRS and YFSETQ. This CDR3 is CASSSTGTREQYF. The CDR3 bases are TGCGCCAGCAGCTCGACAGGGACCCGCGAGCAGTACTTC.

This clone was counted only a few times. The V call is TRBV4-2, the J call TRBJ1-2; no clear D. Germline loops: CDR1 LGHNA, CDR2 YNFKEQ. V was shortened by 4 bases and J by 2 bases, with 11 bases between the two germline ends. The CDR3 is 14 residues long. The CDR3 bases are TGTGCCAGCAGCCCACTGGAGGGAAACTATGGCTACACCTTC. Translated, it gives CASSPLEGNYGYTF.

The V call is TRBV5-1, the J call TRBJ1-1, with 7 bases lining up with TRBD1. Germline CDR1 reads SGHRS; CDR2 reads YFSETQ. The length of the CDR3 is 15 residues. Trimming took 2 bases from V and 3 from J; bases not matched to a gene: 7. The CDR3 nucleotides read TGCGCCAGCAGCTTACGGCAGGGGGGAGACACTGAAGCTTTCTTT. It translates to CASSLRQGGDTEAFF.

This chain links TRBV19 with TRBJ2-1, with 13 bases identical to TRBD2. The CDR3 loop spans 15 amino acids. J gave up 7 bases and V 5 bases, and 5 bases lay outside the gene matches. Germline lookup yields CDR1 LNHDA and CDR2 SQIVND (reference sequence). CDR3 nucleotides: TGTGCCAGTAGTCCCCGACTAGCGGGAGGTAATGAGCAGTTCTTC. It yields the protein CASSPRLAGGNEQFF.